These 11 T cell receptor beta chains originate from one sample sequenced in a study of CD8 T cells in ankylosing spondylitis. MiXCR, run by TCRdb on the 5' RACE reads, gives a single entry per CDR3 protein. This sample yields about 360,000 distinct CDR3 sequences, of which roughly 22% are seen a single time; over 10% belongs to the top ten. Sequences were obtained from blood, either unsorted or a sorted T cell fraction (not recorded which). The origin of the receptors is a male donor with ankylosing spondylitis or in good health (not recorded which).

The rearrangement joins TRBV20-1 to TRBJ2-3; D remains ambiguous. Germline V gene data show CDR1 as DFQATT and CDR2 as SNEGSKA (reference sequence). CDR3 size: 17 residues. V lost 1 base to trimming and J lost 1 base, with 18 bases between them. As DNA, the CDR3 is TGCAGTGCTAGAGTTTTGGTCGTGGCCGTGGGCACAGATACGCAGTATTTT. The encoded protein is CSARVLVVAVGTDTQYF.

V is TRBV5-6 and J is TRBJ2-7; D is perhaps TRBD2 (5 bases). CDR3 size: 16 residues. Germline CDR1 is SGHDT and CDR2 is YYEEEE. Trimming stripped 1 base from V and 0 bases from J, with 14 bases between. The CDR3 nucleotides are TGTGCCAGCAGCTTGCTGAGAGACTATAGCTCCTACGAGCAGTACTTC. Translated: CASSLLRDYSSYEQYF. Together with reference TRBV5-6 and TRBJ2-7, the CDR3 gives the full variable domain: DAGVTQSPTHLIKTRGQQVTLRCSPKSGHDTVSWYQQALGQGPQFIFQYYEEEERQRGNFPDRFSGHQFPNYSSELNVNALLLGDSALYLCASSLLRDYSSYEQYFGPGTRLTVT.

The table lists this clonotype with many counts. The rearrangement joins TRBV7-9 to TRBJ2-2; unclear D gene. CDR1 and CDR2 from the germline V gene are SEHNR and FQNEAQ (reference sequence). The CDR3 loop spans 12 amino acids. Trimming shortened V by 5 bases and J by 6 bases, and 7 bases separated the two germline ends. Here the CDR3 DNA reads TGTGCCAGCAGCCGTGGACCCGGGGAGCTGTTTTTT. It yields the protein CASSRGPGELFF.

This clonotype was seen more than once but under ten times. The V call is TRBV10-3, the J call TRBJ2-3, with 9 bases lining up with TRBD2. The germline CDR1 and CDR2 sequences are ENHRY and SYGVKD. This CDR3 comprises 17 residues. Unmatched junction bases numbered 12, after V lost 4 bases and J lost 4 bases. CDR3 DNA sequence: TGTGCCATCAGTGGGCCAGTTAGCGGGGGCGTGTCAGATACGCAGTATTTT. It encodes CAISGPVSGGVSDTQYF.

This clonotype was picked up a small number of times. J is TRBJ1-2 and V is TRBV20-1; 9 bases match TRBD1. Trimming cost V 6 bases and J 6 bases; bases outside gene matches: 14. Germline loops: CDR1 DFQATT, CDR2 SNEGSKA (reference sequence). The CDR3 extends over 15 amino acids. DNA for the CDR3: TGCAGTGCAAACAGGGGGCCCCTTCTTGCTGATGGCTACACCTTC. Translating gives CSANRGPLLADGYTF.

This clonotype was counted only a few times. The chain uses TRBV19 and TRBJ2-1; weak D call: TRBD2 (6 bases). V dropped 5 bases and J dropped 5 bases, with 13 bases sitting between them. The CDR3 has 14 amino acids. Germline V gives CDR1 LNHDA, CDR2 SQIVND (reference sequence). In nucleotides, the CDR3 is TGTGCCAGTAGTTCCCGGGACTTCAACAATGAGCAGTTCTTC. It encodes CASSSRDFNNEQFF.

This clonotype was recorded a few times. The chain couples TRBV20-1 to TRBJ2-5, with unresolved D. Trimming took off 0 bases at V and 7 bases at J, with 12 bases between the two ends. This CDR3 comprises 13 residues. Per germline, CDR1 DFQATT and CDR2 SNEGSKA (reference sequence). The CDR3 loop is CSARDPWDGTQYF. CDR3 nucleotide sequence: TGCAGTGCTAGAGATCCCTGGGATGGGACCCAGTACTTC.

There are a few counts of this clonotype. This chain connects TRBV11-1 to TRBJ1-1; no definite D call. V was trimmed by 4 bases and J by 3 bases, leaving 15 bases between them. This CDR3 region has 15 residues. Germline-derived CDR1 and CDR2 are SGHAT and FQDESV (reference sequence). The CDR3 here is CASSSDGIEDTEAFF. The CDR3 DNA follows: TGTGCCAGCAGCTCGGACGGAATAGAGGACACTGAAGCTTTCTTT.

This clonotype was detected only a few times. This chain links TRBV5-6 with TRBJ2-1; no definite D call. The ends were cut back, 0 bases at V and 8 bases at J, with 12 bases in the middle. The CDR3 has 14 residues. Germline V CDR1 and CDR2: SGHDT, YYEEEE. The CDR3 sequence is CASSLAASNHEQFF. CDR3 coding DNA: TGTGCCAGCAGCTTGGCCGCCAGTAACCATGAGCAGTTCTTC.

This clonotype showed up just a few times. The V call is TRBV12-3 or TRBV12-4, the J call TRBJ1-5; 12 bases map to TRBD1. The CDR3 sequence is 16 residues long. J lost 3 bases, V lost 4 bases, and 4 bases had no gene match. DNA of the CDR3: TGTGCCAGCAGTTGGGGGACAGGGGGCGCCAATCAGCCCCAGCATTTT. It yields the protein CASSWGTGGANQPQHF.

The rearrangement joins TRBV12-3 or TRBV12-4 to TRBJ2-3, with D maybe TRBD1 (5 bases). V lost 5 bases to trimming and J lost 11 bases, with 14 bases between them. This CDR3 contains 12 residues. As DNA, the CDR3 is TGTGCCAGCAGTCCCGGACGGACAATGCAGTATTTT. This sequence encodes CASSPGRTMQYF.